This T cell receptor (beta chain) was observed in a study of shared clonotypes between healthy human individuals. As for the study in general: The cohort comprised two women and a few men. Their ages spanned 18 to 49 years. Findings and limits, study-wide: Though the depth was large, rarefaction showed that sorted-subset sequencing was incomplete. Lower generation probabilities were found for non-shared clonotypes than for those shared by all four donors. Sequencing depth was predicted to influence how clonotypes are shared among donors.

With respect to this clone: Its antigen is not identified.

From germline, CDR1 is MGHDK and CDR2 SYGVNS. The CDR3 extends over 13 amino acids. Trimming shortened V by 8 bases and J by 4 bases, and 12 bases separated the two germline ends. Libraries were prepared by immunoSEQ multiplex PCR; TCRdb keeps only in-frame clonotypes and omits some of them. Here the sample spans millions of clones, 90% to 95% being singletons. The naive CD8 subset, CD45RO-negative cells positively selected for CCR7, excluded terminally differentiated effector memory CD45RA+ cells. The chain carries TRBV25-1 and TRBJ2-1; D not certain. The sequence derives from a man aged 18-30 years in good health. Some clones in this sample may be carry-over from other donors' samples. Input material: naive CD8+ T cells from PBMCs. This CDR3 reads CASGVFPYNEQFF. In DNA, the CDR3 is TGTGCCAGCGGTGTCTTCCCGTACAATGAGCAGTTCTTC.